The 25 T cell receptor beta chains below were found in one sample sequenced in a study of T cells in Graves' hyperthyroidism and ophthalmopathy. TCR beta CDR3 region amplification was performed from RNA transcripts. TCR CDR3 regions were first amplified by RT-PCR with HTBI primers. TCRdb independently ran MiXCR on the multiplex PCR reads; one entry per CDR3 protein. This sample has about half a million distinct CDR3 sequences, with 15% to 20% found just once. The sequenced sample was blood. Receptor source: a woman in her thirties with Graves' ophthalmopathy.

This clonotype was observed at least ten times. The rearrangement uses TRBV7-2 and TRBJ2-7, with TRBD2 matching 11 bases. The V gene's germline CDR1 is SGHTA and CDR2 FQGNSA. The CDR3 has 18 amino acids. The trim removed 0 bases at V and 0 bases at J, leaving 7 bases unmatched. CDR3 loop: CASSLAGLAELSSYEQYF. Here the CDR3 DNA reads TGTGCCAGCAGCTTAGCGGGACTAGCGGAACTCAGCTCCTACGAGCAGTACTTC.

This clonotype was seen more than once but under ten times. The chain is built from TRBV27 and TRBJ2-7, with 10 bases lining up with TRBD2. V was clipped by 5 bases and J by 3 bases; unmatched bases: 13. Germline loops: CDR1 MNHEY, CDR2 SMNVEV (reference sequence). The CDR3 has 17 amino acids. Here the CDR3 reads CASSPLTRLAGVYEQYF. CDR3 DNA: TGTGCCAGCAGTCCCCTCACTCGGCTAGCGGGAGTCTACGAGCAGTACTTC.

The chain combines TRBV28 with TRBJ1-2, with 7 bases that match TRBD1. V shed 9 bases and J 1 base; nucleotides not matched to a gene: 11. Per germline, CDR1 MDHEN and CDR2 SYDVKM. The CDR3 totals 15 residues. The CDR3 protein is CASHEGQQVNYGYTF. As DNA, the CDR3 is TGTGCCAGTCACGAGGGACAGCAAGTTAACTATGGCTACACCTTC.

V usage is TRBV7-2 and J usage is TRBJ2-2; 7 bases align to TRBD1. J lost 0 bases, V lost 1 base, and 5 bases had no gene match. Germline V gene lookup returns CDR1 SGHTA and CDR2 FQGNSA. There are 17 residues in the CDR3. The CDR3 protein is CASSLEGAVANTGELFF. In DNA, the CDR3 is TGTGCCAGCAGCTTAGAGGGGGCAGTCGCGAACACCGGGGAGCTGTTTTTT.

The chain joins TRBV5-1 to TRBJ2-5, with 10 bases lining up with TRBD2. V shed 0 bases, J shed 5 bases, and the junction held 7 bases outside the gene matches. The CDR3 runs 16 residues. CDR1 and CDR2 (germline): SGHRS, YFSETQ. The CDR3: CASSLGGSGRTETQYF. The CDR3, as DNA: TGCGCCAGCAGCTTGGGAGGTAGCGGGAGGACGGAGACCCAGTACTTC.

At least ten counts were recorded for this clonotype. V is TRBV27 and J is TRBJ2-7, with TRBD2 matching 10 bases. Unmatched junction bases numbered 9, after V lost 6 bases and J lost 1 base. This CDR3 region has 16 residues. Germline V gives CDR1 MNHEY, CDR2 SMNVEV (reference sequence). CDR3 DNA: TGTGCCAGCAGCCATTCCCTAGCGGGGGCATCCTACGAGCAGTACTTC. This codes for CASSHSLAGASYEQYF.

This clonotype was observed many times. The V call is TRBV3-1, the J call TRBJ2-3; 10 bases line up with TRBD2. This CDR3 contains 15 residues. J lost 2 bases, V lost 8 bases, and 7 bases had no gene match. Germline V CDR1 and CDR2: LGHDT, YNNKEL (reference sequence). The CDR3 DNA reads TGTGCCAGCGGAGGACTAGCGGCATCCACAGATACGCAGTATTTT. It encodes CASGGLAASTDTQYF.

The table lists this clonotype with a few counts. The CDR3 is CASSSENLYEQYF. In DNA, the CDR3 is TGTGCCAGCAGTAGCGAGAACCTCTACGAGCAGTACTTC. This rearrangement joins TRBV6-2 or TRBV6-3 to TRBJ2-7; D is unclear. CDR1 is MNHEY, CDR2 SVGEGT, per germline. The V end was cut by 5 bases, the J end by 3 bases, with 11 bases between. CDR3 length: 13 residues.

This clonotype came up a few times. V and J are TRBV12-3 or TRBV12-4 and TRBJ1-1; D ambiguous. The CDR3 is 16 amino acids. Trimming left V 1 base short and J 2 bases short, with 14 bases between. The CDR3 loop is CASSLGQPILNTEAFF. In nucleotides, the CDR3 is TGTGCCAGCAGTTTAGGTCAGCCTATTCTAAACACTGAAGCTTTCTTT.

This clonotype has just a few counts. The rearrangement joins TRBV20-1 to TRBJ2-3; D gene uncertain. The CDR3 extends over 13 amino acids. Germline CDR1 reads DFQATT; CDR2 reads SNEGSKA (reference sequence). Between the trimmed V and J ends, which lost 4 bases and 4 bases, there was a span of 12 bases. The chain's CDR3 is CSAIDRWSDTQYF. The CDR3 nucleotides read TGCAGTGCTATAGACCGGTGGTCAGATACGCAGTATTTT.

The chain links TRBV24-1 to TRBJ2-1; TRBD2 agrees at 7 bases. Germline trimming cut 2 bases from V and 7 bases from J; bases unmatched to any gene: 13. From germline, CDR1 is KGHDR and CDR2 SFDVKD. The CDR3 is made up of 17 amino acids. The CDR3 spells CATSDSWGRARSNEQFF. The CDR3 nucleotides read TGTGCCACCAGTGATTCCTGGGGGAGGGCCCGTTCGAATGAGCAGTTCTTC.

Many counts were recorded for this clonotype. The rearrangement links TRBV7-8 to TRBJ2-7; D remains ambiguous. This CDR3 region has 12 residues. Germline V gene lookup returns CDR1 SGHVS and CDR2 FQNEAQ. Trimming removed 0 bases from V and 4 bases from J, with 4 bases in between. The CDR3 DNA follows: TGTGCCAGCAGCTTAGCGATGTACGAGCAGTACTTC. Translated: CASSLAMYEQYF.

This clonotype was found many times. The rearrangement uses TRBV12-3 or TRBV12-4 and TRBJ2-7; 10 nucleotides agree with TRBD1. CDR3 length: 14 residues. V was pared by 8 bases and J by 2 bases, with 6 bases of the junction left unmatched. CDR3 residues: CASGRTGGPYEQYF. The CDR3, as DNA: TGTGCCAGCGGCCGGACAGGGGGTCCCTACGAGCAGTACTTC.

In this sample, this clonotype turned up a few times. This chain uses TRBV6-2 or TRBV6-3 with TRBJ2-7; 7 nucleotides match TRBD2. The junction had 15 bases not matched to a gene; V was cut back by 3 bases and J by 7 bases. Germline V gene data show CDR1 as MNHEY and CDR2 as SVGEGT. This CDR3 comprises 16 residues. The CDR3 sequence: CASSYLSAGDFGEQYF. For the CDR3, the DNA is TGTGCCAGCAGTTATCTTTCGGCGGGAGATTTTGGGGAGCAGTACTTC.

In this sample, this clonotype turned up a few times. One end of the junction is discordant with germline, which a read error may explain. The gene calls are TRBV5-1 and TRBJ2-7; D is undetermined. This CDR3 region has 11 residues. CDR1 is SGHRS and CDR2 is YFSETQ in the germline V gene. CDR3 sequence: CASSLSTEQYF. DNA of the CDR3: TGTGCCAGCAGCTTATCTACCGAGCAGTACTTC.

This clonotype was seen at least ten times. The CDR3 region is CASSQEGLVPNEKLFF. The DNA for the CDR3 is TGTGCCAGCAGCCAAGAAGGGTTAGTACCTAATGAAAAACTGTTTTTT. V is TRBV3-1 and J is TRBJ1-4; D is unclear. V was clipped by 0 bases and J by 3 bases, with 11 bases between them. The CDR3 length is 16 residues. Germline V CDR1 and CDR2: LGHDT, YNNKEL (reference sequence). Variable domain in full (rest from reference TRBV3-1 and TRBJ1-4): DTAVSQTPKYLVTQMGNDKSIKCEQNLGHDTMYWYKQDSKKFLKIMFSYNNKELIINETVPNRFSPKSPDKAHLNLHINSLELGDSAVYFCASSQEGLVPNEKLFFGSGTQLSVL.

This clonotype came up a few times. One end of the junction is discordant with germline, which a read error may explain. The gene calls are TRBV10-3 and TRBJ1-4, with TRBD1 matching 9 bases. Looked up from germline, CDR1 is ENHRY and CDR2 is SYGVKD. The CDR3 contains 16 residues. This chain's CDR3 is CAIGDERDRVNEKLFF. The DNA of the CDR3 is TGTGCCATCGGTGACGAGAGGGACAGGGTGAATGAAAAACTGTTTTTT.

The rearrangement joins TRBV19 to TRBJ1-1; 8 nucleotides agree with TRBD1. Germline-derived CDR1 and CDR2 are LNHDA and SQIVND (reference sequence). Losses at the gene ends were 3 bases for V and 4 bases for J; bases not matched to a gene: 4. CDR3 length equals 14 residues. Here the CDR3 DNA reads TGTGCCAGTAGTATGGACAGGGCGACCACTGAAGCTTTCTTT. This translates into CASSMDRATTEAFF.

This clonotype was counted only a few times. The chain combines TRBV6-5 with TRBJ1-2; D unresolved. This CDR3 contains 13 residues. Germline values: CDR1 MNHEY, CDR2 SVGAGI. The V gene lost 0 bases and the J gene lost 6 bases, with 8 bases spanning the gap. This CDR3 is CASSYSTGNGYTF. The CDR3 DNA is TGTGCCAGCAGTTACTCGACTGGGAATGGCTACACCTTC.

This clonotype came up many times. The rearrangement joins TRBV2 to TRBJ2-7; TRBD1 matches at 7 bases. The length of the CDR3 is 14 residues. J gave up 1 base and V 10 bases, and 10 bases lay outside the gene matches. Germline CDR1 and CDR2: SNHLY and FYNNEI. The CDR3 DNA follows: TGTGCCACCAAGGGGGCGGACGTATCCTACGAGCAGTACTTC. Protein: CATKGADVSYEQYF. Drawing the rest from reference TRBV2 and TRBJ2-7, the complete variable domain is EPEVTQTPSHQVTQMGQEVILRCVPISNHLYFYWYRQILGQKVEFLVSFYNNEISEKSEIFDDQFSVERPDGSNFTLKIRSTKLEDSAMYFCATKGADVSYEQYFGPGTRLTVT.

For this clonotype: Given a much more abundant clone one base away, this may be a read error. The V call is TRBV28, the J call TRBJ2-3; TRBD2 matches at 14 bases. J gave up 4 bases and V 8 bases, and 14 bases lay outside the gene matches. Germline CDR1 reads MDHEN; CDR2 reads SYDVKM. The CDR3 contains 18 residues. The CDR3 sequence: CASGPHRLAGGLPDTQYF. CDR3 DNA: TGTGCCAGCGGACCTCATAGACTAGCGGGAGGGCTCCCAGATACGCAGTATTTT.

This clonotype was counted many times. J is TRBJ2-1 and V is TRBV5-1; tentative D call: TRBD1 (5 bases). CDR3 length equals 12 residues. V dropped 0 bases and J dropped 9 bases, with 7 bases sitting between them. Germline V gene sequence: CDR1 SGHRS, CDR2 YFSETQ. Here the CDR3 reads CASSLAGLEQFF. CDR3 sequence (DNA): TGCGCCAGCAGCTTGGCAGGGCTTGAGCAGTTCTTC.

The chain has TRBV19 and TRBJ2-7; TRBD2 matches 7 bases. The junction had 2 bases not matched to a gene; V was cut back by 7 bases and J by 5 bases. Germline CDR1 reads LNHDA; CDR2 reads SQIVND (reference sequence). There are 11 residues in the CDR3. The CDR3 bases are TGTGCCAGTAAGCGGGGAGACGAGCAGTACTTC. Amino acids: CASKRGDEQYF.

This clonotype has just a few counts. The rearrangement uses TRBV11-2 and TRBJ1-3, with no clear D. V lost 1 base to trimming and J lost 2 bases, with 9 bases between them. The germline CDR1 and CDR2 sequences are SGHAT and FQNNGV. CDR3 length: 15 amino acids. The DNA for the CDR3 is TGTGCCAGCAGCTTAGTAGGTCCACCTGGAAACACCATATATTTT. This translates into CASSLVGPPGNTIYF.

This clonotype was found a few times. The chain couples TRBV5-1 to TRBJ1-6, with D perhaps matching TRBD1 (6 bases). Trimming removed 4 bases from V and 4 bases from J, with 15 bases in between. The CDR3 has 16 residues. CDR1 is SGHRS, CDR2 YFSETQ, per germline. The CDR3 DNA is TGCGCCAGCAGCCCGGACAGCACGCTTTATAATTCACCCCTCCACTTT. Translation gives CASSPDSTLYNSPLHF. Full variable domain (missing parts from reference TRBV5-1 and TRBJ1-6): KAGVTQTPRYLIKTRGQQVTLSCSPISGHRSVSWYQQTPGQGLQFLFEYFSETQRNKGNFPGRFSGRQFSNSRSEMNVSTLELGDSALYLCASSPDSTLYNSPLHFGNGTRLTVT.